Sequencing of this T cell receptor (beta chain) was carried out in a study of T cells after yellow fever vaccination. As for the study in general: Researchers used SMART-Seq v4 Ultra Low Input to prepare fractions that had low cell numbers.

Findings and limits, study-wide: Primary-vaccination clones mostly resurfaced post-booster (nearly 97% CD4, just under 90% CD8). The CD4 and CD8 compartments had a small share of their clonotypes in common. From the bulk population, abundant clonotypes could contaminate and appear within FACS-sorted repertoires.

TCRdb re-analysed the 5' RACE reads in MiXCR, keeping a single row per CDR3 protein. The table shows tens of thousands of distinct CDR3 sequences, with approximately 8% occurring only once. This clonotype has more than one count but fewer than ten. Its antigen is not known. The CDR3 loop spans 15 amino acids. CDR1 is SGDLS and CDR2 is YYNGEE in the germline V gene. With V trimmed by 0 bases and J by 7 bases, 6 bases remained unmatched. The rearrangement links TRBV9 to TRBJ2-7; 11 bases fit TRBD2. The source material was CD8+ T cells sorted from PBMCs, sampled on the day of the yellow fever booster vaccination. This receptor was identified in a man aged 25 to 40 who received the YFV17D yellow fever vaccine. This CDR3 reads CASSVDVAGGREQYF. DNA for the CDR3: TGTGCCAGCAGCGTAGATGTAGCGGGAGGGAGGGAGCAGTACTTC.